The source of this TCR beta chain is a study of human T cells and chemical hapten exposure. There are 12 residues in the CDR3. V lost 3 bases and J lost 9, with 9 bases in between. TCRdb processed the RACE reads anew with MiXCR; each CDR3 protein has one entry. The sample contains about 100,000 distinct CDR3 sequences, 9.5% to 12% of which appear only once. Time point given: patch test 2, 6 weeks after DPC sensitization. Treatment described: therapeutic diphenylcyclopropenone sensitization with weekly scalp DPC. This clonotype was picked up a small number of times. The receptor was isolated from a woman in her forties with alopecia areata. Some clones in this sample may be carry-over from other donors' samples. The sample here was whole blood, taken in connection with sensitization to the hapten diphenylcyclopropenone (DPC). The gene calls are TRBV12-3 or TRBV12-4 and TRBJ2-1; D unresolved. In DNA, the CDR3 is TGTGCCAGCAGTTTCCTAGTGGGTGAGCAGTTCTTC. Translated: CASSFLVGEQFF.